This entry is about one TCR beta chain. Its target is not known. The record originates from a study of vaccination effects on CD4 cells after COVID-19. The data were produced by immunoSEQ multiplex PCR, yet TCRdb's version contains in-frame clones alone and is incomplete. The sample contains about 40,000 clones, around 73% of which appear only once. This CDR3 contains 11 residues. The V end lost 3 bases, the J end lost 9 bases, and 7 bases lay between the germline ends. CDR1 and CDR2 from the germline V gene are PRHDT and FYEKMQ (reference sequence). When around 10 days of culture had elapsed, CD4+ T cells were isolated. Participants were vaccinated with two doses of either the BNT162b2 or mRNA-1273 vaccine. No vaccinee had earlier SARS-CoV-2 infection, and nucleocapsid antibodies were negative. Each culture had half its medium swapped for IL-2 medium on days 3 and 7. General study results and limits: There was marked clonal contraction among infection- and vaccine-induced clones late after vaccination.

This specimen was CD4+ T cells from PBMCs cultured without peptide, taken after COVID-19 vaccination. The rearrangement links TRBV13 to TRBJ2-3; D not resolved. This sequence originates from a human donor who received a COVID-19 vaccine. The CDR3 sequence is CASSLGLTQYF. The CDR3 DNA reads TGTGCCAGCAGCTTGGGGTTAACGCAGTATTTT.